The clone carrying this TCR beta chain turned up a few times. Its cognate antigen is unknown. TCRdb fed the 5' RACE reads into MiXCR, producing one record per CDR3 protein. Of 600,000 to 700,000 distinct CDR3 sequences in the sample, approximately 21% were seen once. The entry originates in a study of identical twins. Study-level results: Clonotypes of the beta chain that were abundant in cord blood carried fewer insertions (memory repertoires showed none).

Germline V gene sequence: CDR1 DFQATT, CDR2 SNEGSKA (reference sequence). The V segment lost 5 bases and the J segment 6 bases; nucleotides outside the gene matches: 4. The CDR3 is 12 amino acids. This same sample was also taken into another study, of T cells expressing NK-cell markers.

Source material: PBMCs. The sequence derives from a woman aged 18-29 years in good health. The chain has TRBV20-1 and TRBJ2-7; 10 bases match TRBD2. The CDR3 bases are TGCAGTGCTCAGCGGGAGGGCCTCGAGCAGTACTTC. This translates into CSAQREGLEQYF.